This T cell receptor (beta chain) was obtained from a study of T cell responses to AZD1222 COVID-19 vaccine. The study's findings and limits: Spike-specific TCR breadth and depth went up after people got two AZD1222 doses. Among those given AZD1222, only six were seropositive at baseline.

In regard to this clone: Its cognate antigen is unknown.

Here immunoSEQ multiplex PCR was the method, and the copy in TCRdb shows in-frame clones only, minus some. Found here are approximately 140,000 clones, roughly 92% of them singletons; the top ten hold 9.3%. This TCR was recovered from an adult who received the AZD1222 COVID-19 vaccine. The sequences come from peripheral blood, collected 28 days after the second AZD1222 dose.

CDR3 sequence: CSANRNEKLFF. The CDR3 nucleotides read TGCAGCGCCAACAGGAATGAAAAACTGTTTTTT. This chain connects TRBV29-1 to TRBJ1-4; TRBD1 is a possible D gene (5 bases). The ends were cut back, 7 bases at V and 5 bases at J, with 8 bases in the middle. The CDR3 is 11 residues long. Germline-derived CDR1 and CDR2 are SQVTM and ANQGSEA.